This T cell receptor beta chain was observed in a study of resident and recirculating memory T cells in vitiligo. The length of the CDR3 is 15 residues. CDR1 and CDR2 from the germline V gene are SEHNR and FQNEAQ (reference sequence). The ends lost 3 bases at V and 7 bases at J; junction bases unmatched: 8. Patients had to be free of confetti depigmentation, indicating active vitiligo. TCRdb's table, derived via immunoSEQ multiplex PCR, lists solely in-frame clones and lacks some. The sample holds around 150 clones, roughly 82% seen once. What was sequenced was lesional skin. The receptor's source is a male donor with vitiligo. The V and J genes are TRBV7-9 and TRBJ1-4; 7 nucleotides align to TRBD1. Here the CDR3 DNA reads TGTGCCAGCAGCTTTCCAGGGGGGAGAGGTGAAAAACTGTTTTTT. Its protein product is CASSFPGGRGEKLFF.